The source of this TCR beta chain is a study of follicular helper T cells after annual influenza vaccination. For the study at large: Some donors were sampled over the 2013-2014, 2014-2015 and 2015-2016 vaccinations. Broader study findings: Successive annual vaccinations recalled a recurrent oligoclonal ICOS+CD38+ cTfh response with influenza-specific clonotypes.

Sequencing was performed with immunoSEQ multiplex PCR; in TCRdb, only in-frame clones are kept and a portion is missing. The sample holds about 5,600 clones; around 82% are singletons and the top ten take around 2.5%. Worth noting for this clone: Its specificity is unknown.

Time point denoted: 2015-2016 season, 7 days after influenza vaccination. Per germline, CDR1 MNHNY and CDR2 SVGAGI (reference sequence). The V and J ends lost 2 bases and 6 bases respectively, with 8 bases between them. This CDR3 contains 13 residues. The chain combines TRBV6-6 with TRBJ2-1; no reliable D call. The receptor's source is an adult who received the influenza vaccine. The source material was CXCR5+ CD38- circulating T follicular helper cells from blood, sampled 7 days after influenza vaccination. Subset specified: circulating Tfh, non-naive CD4+CXCR5+PD-1+ (ICOS+CD38+ or ICOS-CD38-). The CDR3 here is CASSYRSSNEQFF. DNA for the CDR3: TGTGCCAGCAGTTACCGATCAAGCAATGAGCAGTTCTTC.